This T cell receptor beta chain stems from a study of response to subunit inactivated influenza vaccine. In this sample, this clonotype turned up many times. The antigen remains unidentified. V lost 5 bases, J lost 12 bases, and 17 bases lay in between. The CDR3 contains 12 residues. TCRdb reanalysed the RT-PCR reads using MiXCR and keeps one entry per CDR3 protein. The table lists over 750,000 distinct CDR3 sequences, less than 25% of them singletons, with 9.5% to 13% in the top ten. The study, taken as a whole, reports: After each seasonal influenza vaccination, few new T cells are recruited, the authors suggested.

The chain is built from TRBV12-3 or TRBV12-4 and TRBJ2-7, with no clear D. The origin of this receptor is a man aged 50 to 59 who received an inactivated influenza vaccine. Material: PBMCs from blood, obtained less than 6 days after vaccination. CDR3: CASSTVMAPRYF. The DNA of the CDR3 is TGTGCCAGCAGTACAGTTATGGCGCCCAGGTACTTC.